Listed below are T cell receptor beta chains from one sample, sequenced in a study of cytomegalovirus exposure and HLA in healthy donors. Here immunoSEQ multiplex PCR was the method, and the copy in TCRdb shows in-frame clones only, minus some. This sample has 170,000 or so clones, with about four fifths found just once. Material: PBMCs. The origin of the receptors is a woman between 18 and 29 years old in good health and CMV-seropositive. The CDR3 runs from the conserved cysteine through the conserved F or W. D genes are given only for firm matches. Size tells how often a clone was seen (once, few, many) or the class of an expanded clone, and some rows leave it out.

TRBD1	TRBV7-8	once	15	TRBJ1-6	TGTGCCAGCAGCTTAGCGACAGGGATGGCCTCACCCCTCCACTTT	CASSLATGMASPLHF
-	TRBV4-1	-	14	TRBJ1-2	TGCGCCAGCAGCCTTAGCCCCTTCTCCTATGGCTACACCTTC	CASSLSPFSYGYTF
-	TRBV2	once	12	TRBJ1-3	TGTGCCAGCAGTGACAGGGTAAACACCATATATTTT	CASSDRVNTIYF
TRBD2	TRBV2	few	15	TRBJ2-7	TGTGCCAGCAGTCCCACTAGCGGGGGGACAGGTGAGCAGTACTTC	CASSPTSGGTGEQYF
-	TRBV5-4	-	15	TRBJ2-3	TGTGCCAGCAGCTTGGGGGTCCAGGGAACAGATACGCAGTATTTT	CASSLGVQGTDTQYF
-	TRBV4-1	-	14	TRBJ1-1	TGCGCCAGCAGCCAAGACCAGGCCTACACTGAAGCTTTCTTT	CASSQDQAYTEAFF
-	TRBV5-4	-	14	TRBJ2-1	TGTGCCAGCAGCTTGGGAGGGAGCGGGAATGAGCAGTTCTTC	CASSLGGSGNEQFF
-	TRBV5-1	-	14	TRBJ2-2	TGCGCCAGCAGCTTGCCTACCGGGACCGGGGAGCTGTTTTTT	CASSLPTGTGELFF
TRBD1	TRBV6-1	-	18	TRBJ1-1	TGTGCCAGCAGTGATGCCGGGACAGGGTGGTTCCAGGACACTGAAGCTTTCTTT	CASSDAGTGWFQDTEAFF
-	TRBV14	-	13	TRBJ1-1	TGTGCCAGCAGCCAAGATATGGCAGGAGGGGCTTTCTTT	CASSQDMAGGAFF
TRBD1	TRBV6-5	-	13	TRBJ1-2	TGTGCCAGCAGGGGACAGGGCTTAGGAGGCTACACCTTC	CASRGQGLGGYTF
-	TRBV6-6	few	13	TRBJ2-2	TGTGCCAGCAGTTACCGCGGGGTGAGGGAGCTGTTTTTT	CASSYRGVRELFF
-	TRBV14	-	15	TRBJ1-1	TGTGCCAGCAGCCAACCATCGGGGGATTACACTGAAGCTTTCTTT	CASSQPSGDYTEAFF
-	TRBV11-2	-	16	TRBJ2-5	TGTGCCAGCAGCTCAAGGACGGGACTTGTCCAAGAGACCCAGTACTTC	CASSSRTGLVQETQYF
TRBD1	TRBV27	-	14	TRBJ1-2	TGTGCCAGCACCGCCCCGGGACAGGGATATGGCTACACCTTC	CASTAPGQGYGYTF
TRBD2	TRBV2	-	14	TRBJ2-1	TGTGCCAGCAGGACTAGCGGGGGGGCAAATGAGCAGTTCTTC	CASRTSGGANEQFF
TRBD1	TRBV9	-	14	TRBJ2-2	TGTGCCAGCAGCGGATACAGGGGCGTCGGGGAGCTGTTTTTT	CASSGYRGVGELFF
-	TRBV6-6	-	13	TRBJ1-2	TGTGCCAGCAGCCCGATACAGGGTTCCGGCTACACCTTC	CASSPIQGSGYTF
-	TRBV16	-	18	TRBJ2-1	TGTGCCAGCAGCCAATCGGGGCGTGGGCAGGGTGAACACAATGAGCAGTTCTTC	CASSQSGRGQGEHNEQFF
-	TRBV4-1	-	15	TRBJ2-5	TGCGCCAGCAGCCAAGTATCAGGGGACCAAGAGACCCAGTACTTC	CASSQVSGDQETQYF
-	TRBV5-1	-	19	TRBJ2-7	TGCGCCAGCAGCTTGGTAGGGATCCGAAGCGGAGCTAAAACCTACGAGCAGTACTTC	CASSLVGIRSGAKTYEQYF
-	TRBV4-1	-	16	TRBJ1-3	TGCGCCAGCAGCCAAAACCAGGCGCATTCTGGAAACACCATATATTTT	CASSQNQAHSGNTIYF
-	TRBV7-8	-	16	TRBJ2-5	TGTGCCAGCAGCTTAGCGCATTTAACTTCCCAAGAGACCCAGTACTTC	CASSLAHLTSQETQYF
-	TRBV18	-	14	TRBJ1-1	TGTGCCAGCTCACCACTACAGGAAGGCACTGAAGCTTTCTTT	CASSPLQEGTEAFF